This is a list of T cell receptor beta chains from one sample in a study of cytomegalovirus exposure and HLA in healthy donors. Sequencing used immunoSEQ multiplex PCR; TCRdb keeps in-frame clones, though not all of them. The sample yields over 150,000 clones, roughly four fifths seen once. The sample taken for sequencing was PBMCs. The source is a middle-aged man in good health and CMV-seronegative. Each CDR3 is given with its conserved first and last residue. D genes are given only for firm matches. Part of the rows lack a size; the others show once, few, many or a class for expanded clones.

cdr3_aa cdr3_nt j_call v_call clone_size d_call
CASSPTGRETQYF TGTGCCAGCAGTCCGACAGGGAGGGAGACCCAGTACTTC TRBJ2-5 TRBV2 NA NA
CASSRTPGQGFMNTEAFF TGTGCCAGCAGTCGCACCCCGGGACAGGGGTTCATGAACACTGAAGCTTTCTTT TRBJ1-1 TRBV9 few TRBD1
CASSKGGSEPQHF TGTGCCAGCAGCAAAGGGGGTAGTGAGCCCCAGCATTTT TRBJ1-5 TRBV7-3 NA NA
CASSSDRLNYGYTF TGTGCCAGCAGTTCAGACAGGCTAAACTATGGCTACACCTTC TRBJ1-2 TRBV6-5 NA NA
CASSPPRGSSGELFF TGTGCCAGCAGCCCCCCCAGGGGAAGTTCCGGGGAGCTGTTTTTT TRBJ2-2 TRBV7-2 NA NA
CASSTTGTGGGELFF TGTGCCAGCAGTACTACCGGGACAGGTGGCGGGGAGCTGTTTTTT TRBJ2-2 TRBV2 NA TRBD1
CASSVGQGRLSGNTIYF TGTGCCAGCAGCGTAGGACAGGGCCGCCTCTCTGGAAACACCATATATTTT TRBJ1-3 TRBV9 NA TRBD1
CASSPQTGNSPLHF TGTGCCAGCAGCCCTCAGACAGGGAATTCACCCCTCCACTTT TRBJ1-6 TRBV6-4 NA TRBD1
CASSFGNAGENQPQHF TGCGCCAGCAGCTTTGGGAACGCAGGGGAAAATCAGCCCCAGCATTTT TRBJ1-5 TRBV5-1 NA NA
CASSLGQGLETQYF TGCGCCAGCAGCTTGGGACAGGGGTTAGAGACCCAGTACTTC TRBJ2-5 TRBV5-1 NA TRBD1
CASSGLAGGRVDTQYF TGTGCCAGCAGCGGGTTAGCGGGGGGGCGAGTAGATACGCAGTATTTT TRBJ2-3 TRBV9 NA TRBD2
CASSASSGYEQYF TGTGCCAGCAGTGCCTCCTCGGGCTACGAGCAGTACTTC TRBJ2-7 TRBV28 NA NA
CASRHSGGQETQYF TGTGCCAGCAGACATAGCGGGGGGCAAGAGACCCAGTACTTC TRBJ2-5 TRBV7-2 once TRBD2
CASSLGGTGDWTEAFF TGTGCCAGCAGTTTGGGGGGGACAGGGGATTGGACTGAAGCTTTCTTT TRBJ1-1 TRBV6-6 NA TRBD1
CASSQDGAGGNYEQYF TGCGCCAGCAGCCAAGATGGGGCCGGGGGAAACTACGAGCAGTACTTC TRBJ2-7 TRBV4-3 NA NA
CASSSAGGYTDTQYF TGTGCCAGCAGCTCCGCGGGGGGCTACACAGATACGCAGTATTTT TRBJ2-3 TRBV7-2 once TRBD2
CASSRDRGLDTQYF TGTGCCAGCAGCCGGGACAGGGGGCTAGATACGCAGTATTTT TRBJ2-3 TRBV11-1 NA TRBD1
CASSWGGTDTQYF TGTGCCAGTAGTTGGGGGGGCACAGATACGCAGTATTTT TRBJ2-3 TRBV19 NA NA
CASSGSGHPNSPLHF TGTGCCAGCAGTGGCTCCGGACACCCTAATTCACCCCTCCACTTT TRBJ1-6 TRBV6-1 NA NA
CASSPDVESYGYTF TGTGCCAGCAGCCCAGACGTCGAGAGCTATGGCTACACCTTC TRBJ1-2 TRBV4-2 NA NA
CAWTGGSGEKLFF TGTGCCTGGACCGGGGGGAGTGGTGAAAAACTGTTTTTT TRBJ1-4 TRBV30 NA NA
CASSIDGKGEQFF TGTGCCAGCAGCATCGACGGCAAGGGGGAGCAGTTCTTC TRBJ2-1 TRBV9 NA NA
CASSEARGQQPQHF TGTGCCAGCAGTGAAGCGAGGGGGCAACAGCCCCAGCATTTT TRBJ1-5 TRBV2 NA TRBD1
CASSSGQGDNEQFF TGCGCCAGCAGCTCCGGACAGGGGGACAATGAGCAGTTCTTC TRBJ2-1 TRBV5-1 few TRBD1
CASSLGGQMNTEAFF TGTGCCAGCAGCTTAGGGGGACAGATGAACACTGAAGCTTTCTTT TRBJ1-1 TRBV7-8 NA TRBD1
CASRPTGTVNEQFF TGTGCCAGCAGACCAACCGGGACAGTGAATGAGCAGTTCTTC TRBJ2-1 TRBV28 once TRBD1
CASSDSLGKGQETQYF TGTGCCAGCAGTGACTCGCTAGGTAAGGGGCAAGAGACCCAGTACTTC TRBJ2-5 TRBV6-4 NA NA
CASSFYRATGYGYTF TGTGCCAGCAGCTTCTACAGGGCCACTGGGTATGGCTACACCTTC TRBJ1-2 TRBV7-6 NA NA
CSAPFVSEAFF TGCAGTGCCCCCTTCGTATCTGAAGCTTTCTTT TRBJ1-1 TRBV20-1 few NA